Listed below are T cell receptor beta chains from one sample, sequenced in a study of T cell responses to AZD1222 COVID-19 vaccine. The repertoire was sequenced with immunoSEQ multiplex PCR; TCRdb's copy has only in-frame clones and lacks some. The table shows 150,000 or so clones, with about 88% occurring only once. The input for sequencing was peripheral blood, taken on day 0 of AZD1222 vaccination. These receptors were taken from an adult in good health. CDR3s include the opening cysteine and the closing phenylalanine or tryptophan. The order of the fields is clone size, V gene, D gene, J gene, CDR3 DNA, CDR3 protein. D genes are given only for firm matches. Rows may omit the clone size; those that give it use once, few, many or a size class.

clone_size: .
v_call: TRBV3-1/TRBV3-2
d_call: .
j_call: TRBJ1-2
cdr3_nt: TGTGCCAGCAGCCAATTCTCGGGCAGGGGCCATGGCTACACCTTC
cdr3_aa: CASSQFSGRGHGYTF

clone_size: .
v_call: TRBV6-5
d_call: .
j_call: TRBJ1-3
cdr3_nt: TGTGCCAGCAATTGGGGACTTCGCTCTGGAAACACCATATATTTT
cdr3_aa: CASNWGLRSGNTIYF

clone_size: once
v_call: TRBV9
d_call: .
j_call: TRBJ2-7
cdr3_nt: TGTGCCAGCAGCGTAGACGCAGGTTCGAGCTCCTACGAGCAGTACTTC
cdr3_aa: CASSVDAGSSSYEQYF

clone_size: .
v_call: TRBV19
d_call: TRBD2
j_call: TRBJ2-1
cdr3_nt: TGTGCCAGTAGTTCCCCCCTAGCGGGGAACAATGAGCAGTTCTTC
cdr3_aa: CASSSPLAGNNEQFF

clone_size: .
v_call: TRBV25-1
d_call: .
j_call: TRBJ1-2
cdr3_nt: TGTGCCAGCAGTGAGGGGGCCAGGGTTGGCTACACCTTC
cdr3_aa: CASSEGARVGYTF

clone_size: .
v_call: TRBV5-8
d_call: TRBD2
j_call: TRBJ2-7
cdr3_nt: TGTGCCAGCACCCCGGGGGGTTCTGTCTACGAGCAGTACTTC
cdr3_aa: CASTPGGSVYEQYF

clone_size: .
v_call: TRBV5-5
d_call: .
j_call: TRBJ2-5
cdr3_nt: TGTGCCAGCAGCTTGGGACAGTGGGGGGAGACCCAGTACTTC
cdr3_aa: CASSLGQWGETQYF

clone_size: .
v_call: TRBV4-1
d_call: .
j_call: TRBJ2-7
cdr3_nt: TGCGCCAGCAGCCCAGCCCCAGGCGGCTACTACGAGCAGTACTTC
cdr3_aa: CASSPAPGGYYEQYF

clone_size: .
v_call: TRBV7-8
d_call: .
j_call: TRBJ2-7
cdr3_nt: TGTGCCAGCAGTTTTACGGATACCACCTACGAGCAGTACTTC
cdr3_aa: CASSFTDTTYEQYF

clone_size: .
v_call: TRBV28
d_call: .
j_call: TRBJ1-2
cdr3_nt: TGTGCCAGCAGACCCCCGCGTCCAGGCGGATACTATGGCTACACCTTC
cdr3_aa: CASRPPRPGGYYGYTF

clone_size: few
v_call: TRBV7-3
d_call: .
j_call: TRBJ1-1
cdr3_nt: TGTGCCAGCAGCAGCAGTCAGGACACTGAAGCTTTCTTT
cdr3_aa: CASSSSQDTEAFF

clone_size: .
v_call: TRBV6-5
d_call: .
j_call: TRBJ2-3
cdr3_nt: TGTGCCAGCAGTCTGGTGGGAGCCACAGATACGCAGTATTTT
cdr3_aa: CASSLVGATDTQYF

clone_size: .
v_call: TRBV9
d_call: .
j_call: TRBJ2-1
cdr3_nt: TGTGCCAGCAGCGTAGCTGTGGGGATCCCCTACAATGAGCAGTTCTTC
cdr3_aa: CASSVAVGIPYNEQFF

clone_size: .
v_call: TRBV7-2
d_call: .
j_call: TRBJ1-1
cdr3_nt: TGTGCCAGCAGCTTAAGGAAGGGCGCTGAAGCTTTCTTT
cdr3_aa: CASSLRKGAEAFF

clone_size: once
v_call: TRBV5-1
d_call: .
j_call: TRBJ2-2
cdr3_nt: TGCGCCAGCAGACACGGGGGAGACACCGGGGAGCTGTTTTTT
cdr3_aa: CASRHGGDTGELFF

clone_size: .
v_call: TRBV3-1/TRBV3-2
d_call: .
j_call: TRBJ2-1
cdr3_nt: TGTGCCAGCAGCCAACCCCAGGGAAGGGAGCAGTTCTTC
cdr3_aa: CASSQPQGREQFF

clone_size: once
v_call: TRBV28
d_call: TRBD1
j_call: TRBJ1-1
cdr3_nt: TGTGCCAGCAGTGGACAGGGGGTAGAAGCTTTCTTT
cdr3_aa: CASSGQGVEAFF

clone_size: .
v_call: TRBV28
d_call: .
j_call: TRBJ1-2
cdr3_nt: TGTGCCAGCAGTTTAGGGTCCCCCTATGGCTACACCTTC
cdr3_aa: CASSLGSPYGYTF

clone_size: .
v_call: TRBV11-3
d_call: .
j_call: TRBJ1-6
cdr3_nt: TGTGCCAGCAGCTTTAAGAGGGTGAATAATTCACCCCTCCACTTT
cdr3_aa: CASSFKRVNNSPLHF

clone_size: .
v_call: TRBV28
d_call: TRBD1
j_call: TRBJ1-3
cdr3_nt: TGTGCCAGCAGTACAGGGGTCCCTGGAAACACCATATATTTT
cdr3_aa: CASSTGVPGNTIYF

clone_size: .
v_call: TRBV7-2
d_call: TRBD1
j_call: TRBJ2-6
cdr3_nt: TGTGCCAGCAGTTCAGGGGGCGCCTCGGTCGTCCTGACTTTC
cdr3_aa: CASSSGGASVVLTF

clone_size: few
v_call: TRBV19
d_call: TRBD2
j_call: TRBJ2-5
cdr3_nt: TGTGCCAGTAGTATGAAGGGACGCGGGGGACCGTACCAAGAGACCCAGTACTTC
cdr3_aa: CASSMKGRGGPYQETQYF

clone_size: .
v_call: TRBV9
d_call: .
j_call: TRBJ2-3
cdr3_nt: TGTGCCAGCAGCGTAGTAAGGGGGACGCAGTATTTT
cdr3_aa: CASSVVRGTQYF

clone_size: once
v_call: TRBV15
d_call: .
j_call: TRBJ1-1
cdr3_nt: TGTGCCACCAGCAGAGAGAAACCCTGGGAAGCTTTCTTT
cdr3_aa: CATSREKPWEAFF

clone_size: .
v_call: TRBV9
d_call: .
j_call: TRBJ1-6
cdr3_nt: TGTGCCAGCAGCGTAGCTTCCTCGGGTTCACCCCTCCACTTT
cdr3_aa: CASSVASSGSPLHF

clone_size: few
v_call: TRBV7-6
d_call: .
j_call: TRBJ1-6
cdr3_nt: TGTGCCAGCAGCTTAGGCGGTTCAGGGGACGGTTCACCCCTCCACTTT
cdr3_aa: CASSLGGSGDGSPLHF

clone_size: .
v_call: TRBV12-3/TRBV12-4
d_call: .
j_call: TRBJ1-5
cdr3_nt: TGTGCCAGCAGAGGGGGGAGGAATCAGCCCCAGCATTTT
cdr3_aa: CASRGGRNQPQHF

clone_size: many
v_call: TRBV7-2
d_call: .
j_call: TRBJ2-7
cdr3_nt: TGTGCCAGCAGCTCGAGTTTGGCTGGGTCCTACGAGCAGTACTTC
cdr3_aa: CASSSSLAGSYEQYF

clone_size: .
v_call: TRBV11-2
d_call: TRBD1
j_call: TRBJ1-6
cdr3_nt: TGTGCCAGCAGCTCCGGACAGGGACCCCTCCACTTT
cdr3_aa: CASSSGQGPLHF

clone_size: .
v_call: TRBV19
d_call: .
j_call: TRBJ1-6
cdr3_nt: TGTGCCAGTAGTATAGGCAACCTCATTCCTTCACCCCTCCACTTT
cdr3_aa: CASSIGNLIPSPLHF

clone_size: .
v_call: TRBV7-9
d_call: TRBD1
j_call: TRBJ1-4
cdr3_nt: TGTGCCAGCAAATTTGACAGGGGGAATGAAAAACTGTTTTTT
cdr3_aa: CASKFDRGNEKLFF

clone_size: .
v_call: TRBV7-2
d_call: .
j_call: TRBJ2-1
cdr3_nt: TGTGCCAGCAGCTTGACAGGGCAAGGGGGGTACAATGAGCAGTTCTTC
cdr3_aa: CASSLTGQGGYNEQFF

clone_size: .
v_call: TRBV10-3
d_call: .
j_call: TRBJ1-1
cdr3_nt: TGTGCCATCAGCGCCGGGCTGGGGAGCAACACTGAAGCTTTCTTT
cdr3_aa: CAISAGLGSNTEAFF

clone_size: .
v_call: TRBV2
d_call: .
j_call: TRBJ1-2
cdr3_nt: TGTGCCAGCCAAGGGAGGGGGAGGAACTATGGCTACACCTTC
cdr3_aa: CASQGRGRNYGYTF

clone_size: .
v_call: TRBV7-9
d_call: .
j_call: TRBJ1-5
cdr3_nt: TGTGCCAGCAGTACAGGGTATCAGCCCCAGCATTTT
cdr3_aa: CASSTGYQPQHF

clone_size: .
v_call: TRBV4-2
d_call: .
j_call: TRBJ2-2
cdr3_nt: TGTGCCAGCAGCCAAGAACCCCAGGGGCGGGCCGGGGAGCTGTTTTTT
cdr3_aa: CASSQEPQGRAGELFF

clone_size: .
v_call: TRBV7-9
d_call: TRBD1
j_call: TRBJ1-4
cdr3_nt: TGTGCCAGCATGAAACAGGGGCCGAAACTGTTTTTT
cdr3_aa: CASMKQGPKLFF

clone_size: once
v_call: TRBV19
d_call: TRBD1
j_call: TRBJ2-3
cdr3_nt: TGTGCCAGTACCCCAGACAGGGGCGGGTTGGATACGCAGTATTTT
cdr3_aa: CASTPDRGGLDTQYF

clone_size: .
v_call: TRBV10-3
d_call: TRBD1
j_call: TRBJ2-7
cdr3_nt: TGTGCCATCAGTGATCTGACAGGGGGCTACGAGCAGTACTTC
cdr3_aa: CAISDLTGGYEQYF

clone_size: .
v_call: TRBV7-3
d_call: TRBD1
j_call: TRBJ2-5
cdr3_nt: TGTGCCAGCAGCTTAACGGGGACAGGGCCTACCCAGTACTTC
cdr3_aa: CASSLTGTGPTQYF

clone_size: .
v_call: TRBV10-2
d_call: .
j_call: TRBJ2-7
cdr3_nt: TGCGCCAGCAAGAAGGGCAGGGTATACGAGCAGTACTTC
cdr3_aa: CASKKGRVYEQYF

clone_size: .
v_call: TRBV6-5
d_call: TRBD1
j_call: TRBJ1-4
cdr3_nt: TGTGCCAGCAGTTACTCAGGGGGCCCGGGGGAAAAACTGTTTTTT
cdr3_aa: CASSYSGGPGEKLFF

clone_size: once
v_call: TRBV5-1
d_call: TRBD2
j_call: TRBJ2-1
cdr3_nt: TGCGCCAGCAGCCCGAGCGGGGGGTCCTACAATGAGCAGTTCTTC
cdr3_aa: CASSPSGGSYNEQFF

clone_size: .
v_call: TRBV6-5
d_call: .
j_call: TRBJ1-1
cdr3_nt: TGTGCCAGCACCGTAGGGGTCCCTGAAGCTTTCTTT
cdr3_aa: CASTVGVPEAFF

clone_size: once
v_call: TRBV25-1
d_call: .
j_call: TRBJ1-1
cdr3_nt: TGTGCCAGCAGTGAATCCTTCCATGACACTGAAGCTTTCTTT
cdr3_aa: CASSESFHDTEAFF

clone_size: few
v_call: TRBV4-1
d_call: TRBD1
j_call: TRBJ2-5
cdr3_nt: TGCGCCAGCAGCCTGGGACAGGGGGCCGGAGAGACCCAGTACTTC
cdr3_aa: CASSLGQGAGETQYF

clone_size: .
v_call: TRBV6-5
d_call: .
j_call: TRBJ2-7
cdr3_nt: TGTGCCAGCAGTTACTCGTCCGGGGCGCAGTACGAGCAGTACTTC
cdr3_aa: CASSYSSGAQYEQYF

clone_size: .
v_call: TRBV6-5
d_call: .
j_call: TRBJ1-4
cdr3_nt: TGTGCCAGCAGCGGGCAGGGCGGGGAAAAACTGTTTTTT
cdr3_aa: CASSGQGGEKLFF

clone_size: few
v_call: TRBV6-1
d_call: .
j_call: TRBJ1-1
cdr3_nt: TGTGCCAGCAGTGAAAGGGATCGCGAAGCTTTCTTT
cdr3_aa: CASSERDREAFF

clone_size: .
v_call: TRBV4-3
d_call: .
j_call: TRBJ2-7
cdr3_nt: TGCGCCAGCAGCCCATCGACGGGATACGAGCAGTACTTC
cdr3_aa: CASSPSTGYEQYF